The 14 T cell receptor beta chains presented below share a single source sample, sequenced in a study of memory CD4+ T cells and cytomegalovirus serostatus (dated by TCRdb to between 2018 and 2021). Single viable CD3+CD4+CD8-CD45RO+ cells were sorted as memory CD4+ T cells on a FACSAria II. The protocol used for the library was the immunoSEQ multiplex PCR assay. The table comes from immuneACCESS by way of TCRdb, which keeps in-frame sequences with V and J called. Part of the clones is missing from these tables; in studies checked, under half for an unresolved V gene and the rest for unknown reasons. The sample yields 60,000 to 75,000 clones; less than 85% were counted once. Over 0.4% of the sample is held by the ten biggest clonotypes. What was sequenced was memory CD4+ T cells from blood. These receptors all come from an adult in good health and CMV-seronegative. Some clones in this sample may be carry-over from other donors' samples.

The chain links TRBV6-1 to TRBJ1-2; 9 bases are a match to TRBD1. Germline CDR1 reads MNHNS; CDR2 reads SASEGT. The CDR3 length is 14 residues. Trimming removed 7 bases from V and 4 bases from J; junction bases left unmatched: 7. The CDR3 reads CASILGQGPYGYTF. The DNA of the CDR3 is TGTGCCAGCATTCTGGGACAGGGTCCCTATGGCTACACCTTC.

This chain links TRBV5-5 with TRBJ2-7; D possibly corresponds to TRBD2 (5 bases). The germline V gene has CDR1 SGHKS and CDR2 YYEKEE (reference sequence). V was shortened by 3 bases and J by 4 bases, with 14 bases between the two germline ends. The CDR3 is made up of 14 amino acids. The CDR3 loop is CASSSAGILYEQYF. The CDR3 nucleotides are TGTGCCAGCAGCTCGGCCGGGATCTTGTACGAGCAGTACTTC.

This rearrangement joins TRBV29-1 to TRBJ1-2, with D perhaps matching TRBD1 (5 bases). Germline CDR1 SQVTM, CDR2 ANQGSEA. The V and J ends lost 4 bases and 2 bases respectively, with 20 bases between them. This CDR3 region has 16 residues. The CDR3 DNA sequence: TGCAGCGTTGGAGTGACATCGGGACGGAAGAACTATGGCTACACCTTC. Translation gives CSVGVTSGRKNYGYTF. The full variable domain, its missing parts supplied by reference TRBV29-1 and TRBJ1-2, is SAVISQKPSRDICQRGTSLTIQCQVDSQVTMMFWYRQQPGQSLTLIATANQGSEATYESGFVIDKFPISRPNLTFSTLTVSNMSPEDSSIYLCSVGVTSGRKNYGYTFGSGTRLTVV.

This clone was found a few times. Here the CDR3 DNA reads TGTGCCAGCAGTTACGGGCCAGGGGGCACCGGGGAGCTGTTTTTT. This translates into CASSYGPGGTGELFF. The rearrangement links TRBV6-5 to TRBJ2-2; 7 bases are a match to TRBD1. The V and J ends lost 2 bases and 4 bases, in that order; junction bases with no gene match: 4. Germline V lookup: CDR1 MNHEY, CDR2 SVGAGI. The CDR3 is made up of 15 amino acids.

This clone is a singleton in its sample. J is TRBJ2-5 and V is TRBV19, with a possible D match to TRBD2 (6 bases). V gave up 5 bases and J gave up 2 bases, with 15 bases separating them. CDR1 is LNHDA, CDR2 SQIVND, per germline (reference sequence). The CDR3 length is 15 residues. CDR3 nucleotides: TGTGCCAGTAGTGGCTCCGGGACTCTTCAAGAGACCCAGTACTTC. Translated: CASSGSGTLQETQYF.

The chain carries TRBV5-1 and TRBJ2-3, with 8 bases aligning to TRBD2. The CDR3 sequence is 17 residues long. Germline CDR1 and CDR2: SGHRS and YFSETQ. V lost 4 bases to trimming and J lost 3 bases; unmatched junction nucleotides: 13. This chain's CDR3 is CASSPREAGAQTDTQYF. The CDR3 DNA is TGCGCCAGCAGCCCCCGGGAAGCGGGGGCCCAGACAGATACGCAGTATTTT. The full variable domain, with the rest looked up from reference TRBV5-1 and TRBJ2-3, is KAGVTQTPRYLIKTRGQQVTLSCSPISGHRSVSWYQQTPGQGLQFLFEYFSETQRNKGNFPGRFSGRQFSNSRSEMNVSTLELGDSALYLCASSPREAGAQTDTQYFGPGTRLTVL.

J is TRBJ2-5 and V is TRBV7-2, with 7 bases identical to TRBD1. Per germline, CDR1 SGHTA and CDR2 FQGNSA. CDR3 length: 15 residues. Unmatched junction bases numbered 10, after V lost 4 bases and J lost 5 bases. The CDR3 region is CASSYNPGTVETQYF. The CDR3 region has the DNA TGTGCCAGCAGCTATAACCCCGGGACAGTTGAGACCCAGTACTTC.

The chain employs TRBV27 and TRBJ2-5; 13 bases agree with TRBD2. This CDR3 has 21 amino acids. Germline assignment: CDR1 MNHEY and CDR2 SMNVEV (reference sequence). J lost 5 bases, V lost 0 bases, and 18 bases had no gene match. The CDR3 DNA sequence: TGTGCCAGCAGTTTATCAATAGCGACTAGCGGGGGGCGAGAAGAATCGGAGACCCAGTACTTC. This translates into CASSLSIATSGGREESETQYF.

The rearrangement joins TRBV14 to TRBJ1-2; TRBD1 agrees at 11 bases. The junction had 8 bases not matched to a gene; V was cut back by 4 bases and J by 4 bases. This CDR3 has 16 residues. Germline assignment: CDR1 SGHDN and CDR2 FVKESK. CDR3 protein: CASSLPGTGGTYGYTF. Written as DNA, the CDR3 is TGTGCCAGCAGCCTCCCCGGGACAGGGGGGACCTATGGCTACACCTTC.

The chain combines TRBV15 with TRBJ1-1; D remains unclear. Trimming left V 0 bases short and J 2 bases short, with 7 bases between. The germline V gene encodes CDR1 LNHNV and CDR2 YYDKDF (reference sequence). The CDR3 is 14 amino acids. CDR3 region: CATSRDSGNTEAFF. Written as DNA, the CDR3 is TGTGCCACCAGCAGAGACTCAGGCAACACTGAAGCTTTCTTT.

The chain couples TRBV30 to TRBJ2-7; 9 bases fit TRBD1. The trim removed 3 bases at V and 1 base at J, leaving 10 bases unmatched. Germline lookup yields CDR1 GTSNPN and CDR2 SVGIG (reference sequence). The CDR3 length is 16 residues. The CDR3 DNA follows: TGTGCCTGGAGACTAAAACCGGGACAGGGATCCTACGAGCAGTACTTC. Its translation: CAWRLKPGQGSYEQYF. The full variable domain, its missing parts supplied by reference TRBV30 and TRBJ2-7, is SQTIHQWPATLVQPVGSPLSLECTVEGTSNPNLYWYRQAAGRGLQLLFYSVGIGQISSEVPQNLSASRPQDRQFILSSKKLLLSDSGFYLCAWRLKPGQGSYEQYFGPGTRLTVT.

The rearrangement joins TRBV5-8 to TRBJ2-1, with D unresolved. The germline CDR1 and CDR2 sequences are SGHTS and YDEGEE. V was clipped by 4 bases and J by 5 bases, with 10 bases between them. This CDR3 is 13 amino acids long. The chain's CDR3 is CASSVQLNNEQFF. CDR3 nucleotide sequence: TGTGCCAGCAGCGTACAGCTTAACAATGAGCAGTTCTTC.

The rearrangement links TRBV5-1 to TRBJ2-3; the D gene is possibly TRBD2 (5 bases). Germline CDR1 is SGHRS and CDR2 is YFSETQ. Trimming took 0 bases from V and 1 from J, leaving 9 bases between them. This CDR3 region has 15 residues. The CDR3 DNA follows: TGCGCCAGCAGCTTGGCGGGAAGTGGCACAGATACGCAGTATTTT. Protein sequence: CASSLAGSGTDTQYF.

The chain carries TRBV18 and TRBJ2-2, with D possibly being TRBD2 (7 bases). The CDR3 extends over 17 amino acids. Germline values: CDR1 KGHSH, CDR2 LQKENI. The ends were cut back, 1 base at V and 2 bases at J, with 14 bases in the middle. The CDR3 region is CASSPRPGGANTGELFF. The CDR3 DNA reads as TGTGCCAGCTCACCACGGCCTGGGGGGGCCAACACCGGGGAGCTGTTTTTT.